The 13 T cell receptor beta chains below come from one sample, sequenced in a study of T cell repertoires in cytomegalovirus infection (dated by TCRdb to the late 2010s). Sequencing used an Illumina HiSeq 1500. TCRdb trimmed public reads at Q25 via fastp, called clones via MiXCR and kept in-frame beta chains. Identical CDR3 protein sequences are pooled into one entry, listed with their most common genes and DNA. The sample table shows approximately 400,000 distinct CDR3 sequences, and about a third are seen once. The ten largest account for about an eighth of the sample. The sequenced material came from PBMCs. The receptor set was obtained from a human donor in good health (CMV status not recorded). Some clones in this sample may be carry-over from other donors' samples.

This clonotype has at least ten counts. The chain links TRBV28 to TRBJ2-1; D not certain. Trimming removed 6 bases from V and 5 bases from J, with 2 bases in between. This CDR3 has 10 amino acids. From germline, CDR1 is MDHEN and CDR2 SYDVKM. The CDR3 sequence is CASSDNEQFF. The CDR3 DNA reads as TGTGCCAGCAGCGACAATGAGCAGTTCTTC.

The chain has TRBV20-1 and TRBJ1-5; D remains ambiguous. Germline V CDR1 and CDR2: DFQATT, SNEGSKA (reference sequence). The CDR3 runs 14 residues. V shed 4 bases and J shed 3 bases, with 13 bases lying between them. CDR3 sequence (DNA): TGCAGTGCTAAGGGCCAACTTTCCAATCAGCCCCAGCATTTT. This sequence encodes CSAKGQLSNQPQHF.

Comments on this clonotype: Since no conserved phenylalanine or tryptophan closes the CDR3, a read error is the likely cause. The chain combines TRBV5-1 with TRBJ2-2; no firm D call. The V and J ends lost 0 bases and 8 bases respectively, with 11 bases between them. This CDR3 is 14 amino acids long. CDR1 is SGHRS, CDR2 YFSETQ, per germline. The CDR3 here is CASSLAHHAGELFL. The CDR3 bases are TGCGCCAGCAGCTTGGCCCACCATGCGGGGGAGCTGTTTTTA.

The chain joins TRBV15 to TRBJ2-1, with D uncertain. Germline-derived CDR1 and CDR2 are LNHNV and YYDKDF (reference sequence). The CDR3 consists of 15 residues. The V and J ends lost 0 bases and 1 base respectively, with 7 bases between them. The CDR3 sequence: CATSRDPRSYNEQFF. The CDR3 DNA follows: TGTGCCACCAGCAGAGACCCCCGGTCCTACAATGAGCAGTTCTTC.

The rearrangement joins TRBV6-1 to TRBJ1-2; D unclear. The CDR3 contains 12 residues. Trimming left V 6 bases short and J 2 bases short, with 7 bases between. Germline loops: CDR1 MNHNS, CDR2 SASEGT. The CDR3, as DNA: TGTGCCAGCAGGGAACAGAACTATGGCTACACCTTC. Its protein product is CASREQNYGYTF.

This clonotype was counted between two and nine times. The J gene is TRBJ2-1, the V gene TRBV2; D perhaps matches TRBD2 (5 bases). This CDR3 comprises 13 residues. Germline-derived CDR1 and CDR2 are SNHLY and FYNNEI. The germline V and J ends were trimmed by 4 bases and 8 bases, with 12 bases remaining between them. The CDR3 protein is CASSVTIMDEQFF. CDR3 in DNA: TGTGCCAGCAGTGTGACTATTATGGATGAGCAGTTCTTC.

The chain couples TRBV6-6 to TRBJ1-5; TRBD1 agrees at 11 bases. This CDR3 spans 16 amino acids. Germline V gene data show CDR1 as MNHNY and CDR2 as SVGAGI (reference sequence). The J segment lost 6 bases and the V segment lost 5 bases, leaving 9 bases of the junction unmatched. The CDR3 sequence: CASSPPGQGGIQPQHF. CDR3 nucleotides: TGTGCCAGCAGTCCACCGGGACAGGGGGGAATTCAGCCCCAGCATTTT.

Points on this clonotype: Likely a read error: the CDR3 ends without its conserved phenylalanine or tryptophan. The J gene is TRBJ2-5, the V gene TRBV20-1; D tentatively fits TRBD1 or TRBD2 (5 bases each). The CDR3 covers 13 residues. Germline CDR1 reads DFQATT; CDR2 reads SNEGSKA (reference sequence). V shed 8 bases and J shed 2 bases, with 15 bases lying between them. The CDR3: CSSAGTQQETQYL. The DNA of the CDR3 is TGCAGTTCAGCCGGGACCCAACAAGAGACCCAGTACTTA.

The CDR3 nucleotides read TGTGCCAGCAGCTCAGGTCCCCGGGAGGGACTCGGCTACACCTTC. Its protein product is CASSSGPREGLGYTF. This chain connects TRBV5-6 to TRBJ1-2, with a tentative D call TRBD1 (5 bases). V lost 3 bases and J lost 8, with 20 bases in between. CDR3 length: 15 amino acids. The V gene's germline CDR1 is SGHDT and CDR2 YYEEEE. Using reference TRBV5-6 and TRBJ1-2 for the parts outside the CDR3, the full variable domain is DAGVTQSPTHLIKTRGQQVTLRCSPKSGHDTVSWYQQALGQGPQFIFQYYEEEERQRGNFPDRFSGHQFPNYSSELNVNALLLGDSALYLCASSSGPREGLGYTFGSGTRLTVV.

Only a few counts were recorded for this clonotype. The V gene is TRBV6-4, the J gene TRBJ1-1; 9 bases are a match to TRBD1. The junction had 3 bases not matched to a gene; V was cut back by 6 bases and J by 1 base. In germline, CDR1 is MRHNA, CDR2 SNTAGT. CDR3 size: 14 residues. The CDR3 sequence is CASRETGGNTEAFF. The CDR3 DNA follows: TGTGCCAGCAGAGAGACAGGGGGGAACACTGAAGCTTTCTTT.

The chain has TRBV6-5 and TRBJ2-5, with a tentative D call TRBD2 (6 bases). Germline lookup yields CDR1 MNHEY and CDR2 SVGAGI. The V gene lost 8 bases and the J gene lost 4 bases, with 14 bases spanning the gap. The CDR3 consists of 13 residues. CDR3 in amino acids: CASASGGIETQYF. The CDR3 coding sequence is TGTGCCAGCGCGAGTGGCGGGATAGAGACCCAGTACTTC.

This clonotype was observed a few times. V gene TRBV4-2 combines with J gene TRBJ2-3; the match to TRBD2 covers 12 bases. This CDR3 contains 18 residues. The junction had 8 bases not matched to a gene; V was cut back by 0 bases and J by 4 bases. CDR1 and CDR2 from the germline V gene are LGHNA and YNFKEQ. CDR3 nucleotides: TGTGCCAGCAGCCAAGATGGCCCTAGCGGGGGGGCGTCAGATACGCAGTATTTT. Its translation is CASSQDGPSGGASDTQYF.

There are many counts of this clonotype. This chain joins TRBV12-5 and TRBJ2-1, with D tentatively TRBD1 (5 bases). The CDR3 is 13 amino acids. The germline V gene encodes CDR1 LGHNT and CDR2 FRNRAP. The germline V and J ends were trimmed by 5 bases and 4 bases, with 9 bases remaining between them. This chain's CDR3 is CASGQGPYNEQFF. The CDR3 DNA reads TGTGCTAGTGGTCAGGGTCCATACAATGAGCAGTTCTTC.